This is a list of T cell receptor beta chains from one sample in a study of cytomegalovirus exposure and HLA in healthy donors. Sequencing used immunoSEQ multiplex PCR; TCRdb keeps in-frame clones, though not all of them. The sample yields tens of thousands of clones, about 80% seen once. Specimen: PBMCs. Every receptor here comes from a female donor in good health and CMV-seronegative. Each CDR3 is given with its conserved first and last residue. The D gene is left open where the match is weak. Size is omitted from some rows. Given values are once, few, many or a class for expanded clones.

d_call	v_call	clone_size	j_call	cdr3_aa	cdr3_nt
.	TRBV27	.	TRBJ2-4	CASRSLEAGGRLAKNIQYF	TGTGCCAGCAGGAGTTTAGAGGCAGGAGGGCGCCTAGCCAAAAACATTCAGTACTTC
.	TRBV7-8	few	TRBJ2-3	CASSLSYTDTQYF	TGTGCCAGCAGCTTATCCTACACAGATACGCAGTATTTT
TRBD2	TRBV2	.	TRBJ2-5	CASNGYGRGGLSEETQYF	TGTGCCAGCAACGGTTACGGGCGGGGGGGCCTGTCGGAAGAGACCCAGTACTTC
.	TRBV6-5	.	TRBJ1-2	CASSQVRGYGYTF	TGTGCCAGCAGCCAAGTCAGGGGCTATGGCTACACCTTC
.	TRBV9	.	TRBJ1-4	CASSVGYGGNEKLFF	TGTGCCAGCAGCGTAGGTTACGGGGGGAATGAAAAACTGTTTTTT
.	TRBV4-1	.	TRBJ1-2	CASSPSGRNLANYGYTF	TGCGCCAGCAGCCCCAGCGGGCGGAATCTAGCTAACTATGGCTACACCTTC
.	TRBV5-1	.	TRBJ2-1	CASSRRRGGGEQFF	TGCGCCAGCAGCCGGAGGCGTGGGGGCGGTGAGCAGTTCTTC
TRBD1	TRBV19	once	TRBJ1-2	CASSIYARGTGNGYTF	TGTGCCAGTAGTATCTATGCGAGGGGGACAGGGAATGGCTACACCTTC
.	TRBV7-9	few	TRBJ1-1	CASSFRPTPGNTEAFF	TGTGCCAGCAGCTTCCGTCCAACGCCGGGAAACACTGAAGCTTTCTTT
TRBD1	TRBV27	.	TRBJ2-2	CASSSGQGANTGELFF	TGTGCCAGCAGTTCCGGACAGGGGGCGAACACCGGGGAGCTGTTTTTT
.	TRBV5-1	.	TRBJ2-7	CASSLNRDYGEQYF	TGCGCCAGCAGCCTAAACAGGGATTACGGCGAGCAGTACTTC
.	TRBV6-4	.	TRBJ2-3	CASSRDGSTDTQYF	TGTGCCAGCAGCAGGGATGGGAGCACAGATACGCAGTATTTT
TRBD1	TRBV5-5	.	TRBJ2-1	CASSLRTGGRDEQFF	TGTGCCAGCAGCTTGCGAACAGGGGGAAGAGATGAGCAGTTCTTC
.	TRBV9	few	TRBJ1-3	CASSRGAAENTIYF	TGTGCCAGCAGCCGCGGGGCGGCTGAAAACACCATATATTTT
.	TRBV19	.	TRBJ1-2	CASSGGTAIYGYTF	TGTGCCAGTAGCGGGGGGACGGCTATCTATGGCTACACCTTC
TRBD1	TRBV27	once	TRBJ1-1	CASTAIWTGGKGTEAFF	TGTGCCAGCACCGCGATATGGACAGGGGGCAAGGGCACTGAAGCTTTCTTT
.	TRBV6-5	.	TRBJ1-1	CATLGGLNTEAFF	TGTGCCACCCTGGGAGGCCTGAACACTGAAGCTTTCTTT
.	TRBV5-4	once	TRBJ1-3	CASSTNWGNTIYF	TGTGCCAGCAGTACCAACTGGGGAAACACCATATATTTT
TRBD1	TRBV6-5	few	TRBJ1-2	CASSYSGGPYGYTF	TGTGCCAGCAGTTACTCAGGGGGCCCATATGGCTACACCTTC
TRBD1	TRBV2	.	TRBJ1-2	CASSPKGTGVFYTF	TGTGCCAGCAGTCCAAAGGGGACAGGGGTTTTCTACACCTTC
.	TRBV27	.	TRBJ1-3	CASSFGQPGNTIYF	TGTGCCAGCAGTTTCGGACAGCCGGGAAACACCATATATTTT
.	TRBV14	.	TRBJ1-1	CASSQATQGNTEAFF	TGTGCCAGCAGCCAAGCTACACAGGGGAACACTGAAGCTTTCTTT
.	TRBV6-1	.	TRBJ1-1	CASSGRVGVDTEAFF	TGTGCCAGCAGTGGGAGGGTAGGGGTAGACACTGAAGCTTTCTTT
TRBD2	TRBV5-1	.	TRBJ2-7	CASSATGGPREQYF	TGCGCCAGCAGCGCAACGGGGGGGCCGAGGGAGCAGTACTTC
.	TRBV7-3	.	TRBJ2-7	CASSPSGRAITEQYF	TGTGCCAGCAGCCCCTCAGGCAGAGCTATTACGGAGCAGTACTTC
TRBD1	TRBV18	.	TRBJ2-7	CASSPNRQGYEQYF	TGTGCCAGCTCACCCAACCGACAGGGCTACGAGCAGTACTTC
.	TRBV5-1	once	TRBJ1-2	CASSSKGLGGGDGYTF	TGCGCCAGCAGCTCGAAGGGGCTCGGGGGGGGCGATGGCTACACCTTC
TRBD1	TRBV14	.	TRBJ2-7	CASSGQFYEQYF	TGTGCCAGCTCGGGACAGTTCTACGAGCAGTACTTC
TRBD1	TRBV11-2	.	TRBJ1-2	CASQGVQNYGYTF	TGTGCCAGCCAGGGGGTTCAAAACTATGGCTACACCTTC
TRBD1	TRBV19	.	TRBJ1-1	CASSRTGSGTEAFF	TGTGCCAGTAGTAGGACAGGGTCGGGGACTGAAGCTTTCTTT
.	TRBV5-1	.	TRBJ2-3	CASSLGASDTQYF	TGCGCCAGCAGCTTGGGGGCCTCAGATACGCAGTATTTT
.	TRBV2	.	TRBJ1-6	CASSELEPRRSPLHF	TGTGCCAGCAGTGAACTAGAACCGAGGCGTTCACCCCTCCACTTT
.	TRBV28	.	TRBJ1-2	CASSLPGHKGGRYGYTF	TGTGCCAGCAGTTTACCCGGACACAAAGGTGGTCGCTATGGCTACACCTTC
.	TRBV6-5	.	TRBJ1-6	CASSRAGSYNSPLHF	TGTGCCAGCAGTCGAGCTGGTTCCTATAATTCACCCCTCCACTTT
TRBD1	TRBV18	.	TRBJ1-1	CASSRQGAAEAFF	TGTGCCAGCTCACGACAGGGGGCGGCTGAAGCTTTCTTT
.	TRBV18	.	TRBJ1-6	CASSPLLQDTPPLHF	TGTGCCAGCTCACCCCTACTCCAGGATACGCCACCCCTCCACTTT
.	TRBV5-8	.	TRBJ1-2	CASSVTPLLFGGDGYTF	TGTGCCAGCAGCGTCACCCCGCTGCTATTCGGAGGGGATGGCTACACCTTC
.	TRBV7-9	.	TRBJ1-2	CASSRGGYGYTF	TGTGCCAGCAGCAGGGGCGGATATGGCTACACCTTC
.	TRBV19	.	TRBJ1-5	CASSIETVYSNQPQHF	TGTGCCAGTAGTATTGAGACAGTGTATAGCAATCAGCCCCAGCATTTT
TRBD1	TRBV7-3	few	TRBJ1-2	CASSPQGGYGYTF	TGTGCCAGCAGCCCCCAGGGGGGCTATGGCTACACCTTC
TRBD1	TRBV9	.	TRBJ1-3	CASSDGQGAVGNTIYF	TGTGCCAGCAGCGACGGACAGGGGGCAGTTGGAAACACCATATATTTT
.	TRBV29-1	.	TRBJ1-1	CSVAVQANTEAFF	TGCAGCGTTGCGGTCCAGGCAAACACTGAAGCTTTCTTT
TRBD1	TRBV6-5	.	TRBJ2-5	CASALTGGFLETQYF	TGTGCCAGCGCACTCACAGGGGGTTTTCTAGAGACCCAGTACTTC
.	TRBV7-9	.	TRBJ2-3	CASTLSGGNTDTQYF	TGTGCCAGCACACTTAGCGGAGGGAACACAGATACGCAGTATTTT